These T cell receptor beta chains were read from a single sample in a study of blood T cell repertoires in COVID-19. The method was immunoSEQ multiplex PCR; TCRdb's version includes in-frame clones alone and lacks a portion of them. The table shows tens of thousands of clones, with 88% occurring only once. Sequences were obtained from peripheral blood. Receptor source: a human donor in a cohort sampled during active COVID-19. CDR3s include the opening cysteine and the closing phenylalanine or tryptophan. A D gene is named only where the DNA matches it firmly. Clone size is stated in some rows and not others, as once, few, many or a class when expanded.

j_gene	v_gene	abundance	d_gene	CDR3nt	CDR3aa
TRBJ2-5	TRBV9	.	TRBD2	TGTGCCAGCAGCGTAGGGACTAGCGCGGGGGAGACCCAGTACTTC	CASSVGTSAGETQYF
TRBJ2-5	TRBV6-5	.	TRBD1	TGTGCCGTGGGCAGGGGGCAGGAGACCCAGTACTTC	CAVGRGQETQYF
TRBJ2-2	TRBV3-1/TRBV3-2	.	TRBD1	TGTGCCAGCAGCCAAGTCGGGGACAGGGACGACACCGGGGAGCTGTTTTTT	CASSQVGDRDDTGELFF
TRBJ2-1	TRBV7-3	.	.	TGTGCCAGCAGCTTAAAACTCCCGCCGTACAATGAGCAGTTCTTC	CASSLKLPPYNEQFF
TRBJ2-3	TRBV3-1/TRBV3-2	.	TRBD2	TGTGCCAGCAGCTTCCTAGCGGCCGGGTCAGATACGCAGTATTTT	CASSFLAAGSDTQYF
TRBJ2-1	TRBV15	.	.	TGTGCCACCAGCAGAGATCAGGGGACCTACAATGAGCAGTTCTTC	CATSRDQGTYNEQFF
TRBJ2-1	TRBV7-9	.	TRBD2	TGTGCCAGCAGCCCCATGACTAGCGGGGGAGGTAATGAGCAGTTCTTC	CASSPMTSGGGNEQFF
TRBJ2-1	TRBV18	.	TRBD2	TGTGCCAGCTCAACAAGCGGGGGGGCCGAGAATGAGCAGTTCTTC	CASSTSGGAENEQFF
TRBJ2-7	TRBV4-2	.	TRBD2	TGTGCCAGCAGCCCACAGACTAGCACCGACTACGAGCAGTACTTC	CASSPQTSTDYEQYF
TRBJ2-7	TRBV18	.	.	TGTGCCAGCTCACCACCGCTCCAGACTTACGAGCAGTACTTC	CASSPPLQTYEQYF
TRBJ1-5	TRBV6-1	.	TRBD1	TGTGCCAGCAGTGAAGACAGGGGACCATATAGCAATCAGCCCCAGCATTTT	CASSEDRGPYSNQPQHF
TRBJ1-6	TRBV30	.	TRBD1	TGTGCCTGGGGGACAGGCCTTAATTCACCCCTCCACTTT	CAWGTGLNSPLHF
TRBJ2-3	TRBV6-6	.	.	TGTGCCAGCAGCCCTGGGGGGGCGATAACGACAGATACGCAGTATTTT	CASSPGGAITTDTQYF
TRBJ2-3	TRBV25-1	.	.	TGTGCCAGCAGTGAATCAGGGGAGGGCCCTAGCACAGATACGCAGTATTTT	CASSESGEGPSTDTQYF
TRBJ2-2	TRBV9	.	TRBD2	TGTGCCAGCAGCCCGAGCGGGAGTGGCACCGGGGAGCTGTTTTTT	CASSPSGSGTGELFF
TRBJ1-5	TRBV27	.	.	TGTGCCAGCAGGAACAGACCCGATAGCAATCAGCCCCAGCATTTT	CASRNRPDSNQPQHF
TRBJ2-1	TRBV6-6	.	TRBD2	TGTGCCACCTCCGGGACTAGCGGGAATGAGCAGTTCTTC	CATSGTSGNEQFF
TRBJ2-7	TRBV6-5	medium-sized	TRBD1	TGTGCCAGCAGGATGGGACAGGGGGGGGGCGAGCAGTACTTC	CASRMGQGGGEQYF
TRBJ2-2	TRBV9	once	.	TGTGCCAGCAGCGTAGACGGGGACACCGGGGAGCTGTTTTTT	CASSVDGDTGELFF
TRBJ2-5	TRBV5-4	few	.	TGTGCCAGCAGCTCTACGATGGGGGGGGCAGGGACCCAGTACTTC	CASSSTMGGAGTQYF
TRBJ2-3	TRBV5-1	once	.	TGCGCCAGCAGCTTCCCCCAGGGAACAGATACGCAGTATTTT	CASSFPQGTDTQYF
TRBJ2-2	TRBV7-2	.	.	TGTGCCAGCAGCTTAGTGGGGGCGACCTTTGGGACCGGGGAGCTGTTTTTT	CASSLVGATFGTGELFF
TRBJ2-1	TRBV24-1	.	TRBD2	TGTGCCACCAGTGATCCCGGGACTAGCGGGATCCATGAGCAGTTCTTC	CATSDPGTSGIHEQFF
TRBJ1-6	TRBV6-5	.	.	TGTGCCAGCAAACCGGGACACAATAATTCACCCCTCCACTTT	CASKPGHNNSPLHF
TRBJ2-2	TRBV12-3/TRBV12-4	.	.	TGTGCCAGCAGTTTCCACAGCACCGGGGAGCTGTTTTTT	CASSFHSTGELFF